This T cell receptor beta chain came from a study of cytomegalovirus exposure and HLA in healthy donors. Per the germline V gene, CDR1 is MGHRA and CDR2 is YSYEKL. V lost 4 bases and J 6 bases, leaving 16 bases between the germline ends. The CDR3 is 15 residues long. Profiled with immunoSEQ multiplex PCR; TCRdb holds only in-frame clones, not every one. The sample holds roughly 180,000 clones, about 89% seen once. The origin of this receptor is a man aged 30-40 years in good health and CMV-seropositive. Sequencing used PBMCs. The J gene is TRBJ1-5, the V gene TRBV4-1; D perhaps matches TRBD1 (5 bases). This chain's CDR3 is CASSPLGGGGQPQHF. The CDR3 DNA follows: TGCGCCAGCAGCCCCCTTGGGGGGGGAGGTCAGCCCCAGCATTTT.